This entry lists 3 T cell receptor beta chains sequenced from one sample in a study of T cell clonality in common variable immunodeficiency. Assay: immunoSEQ multiplex PCR; the TCRdb copy retains only in-frame clones and omits some. This sample includes about 39,000 clones with no singletons; its ten biggest clones take up 2.5% to 3%. The material sequenced was peripheral blood mononuclear cells. These receptors all stem from a person aged 18 to 70 in good health.

This clone appeared many times. Read coverage stops 3 residues before the CDR3 terminus; the germline J gene supplies the remainder. The rearrangement joins TRBV12-5 to TRBJ2-7; weak D call: TRBD2 (6 bases). CDR1 and CDR2 (germline): LGHNT, FRNRAP. The CDR3 runs 17 residues. The V and J ends lost 4 bases and 1 base respectively, with 20 bases between them. CDR3 amino acids: CASGSSFLGLISYEQYF. The CDR3 bases that were read are TGTGCTAGTGGTTCGTCTTTTTTGGGACTGATATCCTACGAG. The full variable domain, completed using reference TRBV12-5 and TRBJ2-7, is DARVTQTPRHKVTEMGQEVTMRCQPILGHNTVFWYRQTMMQGLELLAYFRNRAPLDDSGMPKDRFSAEMPDATLATLKIQPSEPRDSAVYFCASGSSFLGLISYEQYFGPGTRLTVT.

This clone showed up many times. The CDR3 end is not reached by the read, which stops 3 residues before it; the germline J gene fills it in. This chain links TRBV20-1 with TRBJ2-5; TRBD2 matches 9 bases. Germline assignment: CDR1 DFQATT and CDR2 SNEGSKA (reference sequence). V gave up 4 bases and J gave up 1 base; unmatched junction bases: 10. This CDR3 is 16 amino acids long. The CDR3 DNA, read in part, is TGCAGTGCTATGGGCCGACTAGCGGTTTTCCAAGAGACC. This translates into CSAMGRLAVFQET. The complete CDR3 sequence is CSAMGRLAVFQETQYF.

Notes on this clone: Coverage ceases 3 residues before the CDR3 finishes, and the germline J gene fills in the end. J is TRBJ2-2 and V is TRBV7-6; 12 bases are a match to TRBD2. Per germline, CDR1 SGHVS and CDR2 FNYEAQ. The J segment lost 6 bases and the V segment lost 2 bases, leaving 10 bases of the junction unmatched. The CDR3 runs to 18 residues. CDR3 DNA (partial): TGTGCCAGCAGCTTAATGACTAGCGGGAGTCTCGGCCCCGGGGAG. It is translated as CASSLMTSGSLGPGE. The whole CDR3 protein is CASSLMTSGSLGPGELFF.